The 4 T cell receptor beta chains presented below share a single source sample, sequenced in a study of blood T cell repertoires in COVID-19. Sequenced by immunoSEQ multiplex PCR; TCRdb stores in-frame clones only, minus some. The sample lists about 200,000 clones, 88% occurring once. The sequencing input was peripheral blood. These TCRs come from a man younger than 30 with active or convalescent COVID-19.

The chain carries TRBV30 and TRBJ1-5; a possible D gene is TRBD1 (5 bases). The V gene's germline CDR1 is GTSNPN and CDR2 SVGIG (reference sequence). This CDR3 has 13 residues. The ends were cut back, 0 bases at V and 6 bases at J, with 9 bases in the middle. The CDR3 coding sequence is TGTGCCTGGAGTGTAAGGGGCGGTCAGCCCCAGCATTTT. Translation gives CAWSVRGGQPQHF.

This clone was found a few times. This chain uses TRBV6-4 with TRBJ1-1; 9 nucleotides align to TRBD1. The length of the CDR3 is 14 residues. Germline V gives CDR1 MRHNA, CDR2 SNTAGT. The trim removed 5 bases at V and 10 bases at J, leaving 11 bases unmatched. CDR3 sequence reads: CASSPIFRQGGAFF. CDR3 coding DNA: TGTGCCAGCAGTCCGATTTTCCGACAGGGGGGAGCTTTCTTT.

This chain connects TRBV5-1 to TRBJ2-1; the match to TRBD2 covers 9 bases. Germline CDR1 SGHRS, CDR2 YFSETQ. CDR3 length: 16 residues. Trimming removed 0 bases from V and 5 bases from J; junction bases left unmatched: 6. DNA of the CDR3: TGCGCCAGCAGCTTGGAGGGGACTAGCAGAAACAATGAGCAGTTCTTC. Translation gives CASSLEGTSRNNEQFF. The whole variable domain, filled in from reference TRBV5-1 and TRBJ2-1, reads KAGVTQTPRYLIKTRGQQVTLSCSPISGHRSVSWYQQTPGQGLQFLFEYFSETQRNKGNFPGRFSGRQFSNSRSEMNVSTLELGDSALYLCASSLEGTSRNNEQFFGPGTRLTVL.

The rearrangement links TRBV9 to TRBJ2-1; 14 bases fit TRBD2. V shed 0 bases and J 9 bases; nucleotides not matched to a gene: 2. The CDR3 runs to 15 residues. Per germline, CDR1 SGDLS and CDR2 YYNGEE. DNA of the CDR3: TGTGCCAGCAGCGTAGAGGGACTAGCGGGAGTTGAGCAGTTCTTC. Translating it yields CASSVEGLAGVEQFF.